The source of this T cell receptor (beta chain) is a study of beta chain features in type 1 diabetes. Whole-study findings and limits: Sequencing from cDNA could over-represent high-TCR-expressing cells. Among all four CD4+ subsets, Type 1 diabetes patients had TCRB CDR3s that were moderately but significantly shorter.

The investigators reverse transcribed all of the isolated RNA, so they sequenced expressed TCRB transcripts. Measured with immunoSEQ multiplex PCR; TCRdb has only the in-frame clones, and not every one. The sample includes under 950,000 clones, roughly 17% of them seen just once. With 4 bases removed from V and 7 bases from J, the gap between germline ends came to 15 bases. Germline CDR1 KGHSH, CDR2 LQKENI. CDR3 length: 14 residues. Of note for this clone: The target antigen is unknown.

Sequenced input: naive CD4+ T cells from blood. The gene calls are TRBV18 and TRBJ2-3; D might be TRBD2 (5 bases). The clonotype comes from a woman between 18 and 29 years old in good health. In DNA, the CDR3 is TGTGCCAGCTCACGAACTAGGGATGGGAATACGCAGTATTTT. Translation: CASSRTRDGNTQYF.